Shown below are 28 T cell receptor beta chains from a single sample sequenced in a study of T-cell memory formation after mild COVID-19. TCRdb passed the 5' RACE reads through MiXCR, listing each CDR3 protein once. The data show 190,000 or so distinct CDR3 sequences, with 20% to 25% seen just once and about 23% held by the top ten. The source material was PBMCs or a T cell subset sorted from them (not recorded which). All receptors come from an adult woman who had mild COVID-19 (a few samples of this study predate the infection). Cell type and time point are not known.

The chain employs TRBV6-6 and TRBJ2-5, with D perhaps matching TRBD2 (6 bases). Germline loops: CDR1 MNHNY, CDR2 SVGAGI (reference sequence). The CDR3 length is 14 residues. Trimming pared 2 bases from V and 4 bases from J, leaving 11 bases between. CDR3: CASSYVRGGETQYF. DNA for the CDR3: TGTGCCAGCAGTTACGTTAGGGGAGGAGAGACCCAGTACTTC.

At least ten counts were recorded for this clonotype. The chain employs TRBV6-1 and TRBJ2-3; the match to TRBD2 covers 10 bases. Germline CDR1 reads MNHNS; CDR2 reads SASEGT. Trimming removed 3 bases from V and 6 bases from J; junction bases left unmatched: 6. The CDR3 contains 15 residues. The CDR3 region has the DNA TGTGCCAGCAGTGAGGCTAGCGGGGGCCCGGATACGCAGTATTTT. It yields the protein CASSEASGGPDTQYF.

This clonotype was seen a handful of times. The genes are TRBV12-3 or TRBV12-4 and TRBJ2-3, with TRBD2 matching over 12 bases. CDR3 length: 16 residues. Losses at the gene ends were 5 bases for V and 6 bases for J; bases not matched to a gene: 9. CDR3 coding DNA: TGTGCCAGCAGTCCACTTCTAGCGGGGGGGCTGGATACGCAGTATTTT. This gives the protein CASSPLLAGGLDTQYF.

The CDR3 here is CASSWTSVNTQYF. The CDR3 region has the DNA TGTGCCAGCAGCTGGACTAGCGTCAATACGCAGTATTTT. This chain uses TRBV27 with TRBJ2-3, with 9 bases matching TRBD2. CDR3 size: 13 residues. Germline trimming cut 6 bases from V and 7 bases from J; bases unmatched to any gene: 5. Germline V lookup: CDR1 MNHEY, CDR2 SMNVEV (reference sequence).

This clonotype was recorded at least ten times. The rearrangement joins TRBV4-2 to TRBJ2-1; 7 bases align to TRBD2. V shed 4 bases, J shed 2 bases, and the junction held 5 bases outside the gene matches. The CDR3 extends over 15 amino acids. Germline-derived CDR1 and CDR2 are LGHNA and YNFKEQ. In nucleotides, the CDR3 is TGTGCCAGCAGCCCCCGGGGGGACCCCTACAATGAGCAGTTCTTC. It translates to CASSPRGDPYNEQFF.

The gene calls are TRBV9 and TRBJ1-1; 8 nucleotides agree with TRBD1. Germline assignment: CDR1 SGDLS and CDR2 YYNGEE. Losses at the gene ends were 0 bases for V and 4 bases for J; bases not matched to a gene: 5. This CDR3 is 15 amino acids long. CDR3 protein: CASSVAGQGGTEAFF. The CDR3 DNA reads TGTGCCAGCAGCGTAGCAGGACAGGGCGGCACTGAAGCTTTCTTT.

V is TRBV27 and J is TRBJ2-7, with TRBD2 as a possible D gene (6 bases). From germline, CDR1 is MNHEY and CDR2 SMNVEV (reference sequence). The V end was cut by 1 base, the J end by 6 bases, with 19 bases between. The CDR3 contains 16 residues. CDR3 region: CASSLLVGGAVGEQYF. Written as DNA, the CDR3 is TGTGCCAGCAGTTTATTGGTCGGAGGGGCCGTGGGCGAGCAGTACTTC.

The chain links TRBV29-1 to TRBJ1-4; TRBD1 is a possible D gene (6 bases). The CDR3 is made up of 12 amino acids. V was cut by 7 bases and J by 7 bases, with 13 bases left in between. Germline V lookup: CDR1 SQVTM, CDR2 ANQGSEA. CDR3 coding DNA: TGCAGCGCCGGGGGGGCGAGTGAAAAACTGTTTTTT. The encoded protein is CSAGGASEKLFF. Full variable domain (missing parts from reference TRBV29-1 and TRBJ1-4): SAVISQKPSRDICQRGTSLTIQCQVDSQVTMMFWYRQQPGQSLTLIATANQGSEATYESGFVIDKFPISRPNLTFSTLTVSNMSPEDSSIYLCSAGGASEKLFFGSGTQLSVL.

This clonotype has a handful of counts. The junction differs from germline at one of its ends, possibly a read error. The V call is TRBV12-3 or TRBV12-4, the J call TRBJ1-1; 7 bases fit TRBD1. The CDR3 totals 13 residues. CDR3 coding DNA: TGTGCCAGCAGTTTAGTTGGGGACAGCCAAACCACCTTT. Its translation is CASSLVGDSQTTF.

This clonotype has more than one count but fewer than ten. This rearrangement joins TRBV9 to TRBJ2-7; D unresolved. The V gene lost 0 bases and the J gene lost 6 bases, with 13 bases spanning the gap. The CDR3 loop spans 14 amino acids. CDR1 is SGDLS, CDR2 YYNGEE, per germline. The chain's CDR3 is CASSVGGTWGEQYF. Here the CDR3 DNA reads TGTGCCAGCAGCGTAGGAGGCACATGGGGCGAGCAGTACTTC.

The J gene is TRBJ2-3, the V gene TRBV15, with D unresolved. CDR1 is LNHNV and CDR2 is YYDKDF in the germline V gene (reference sequence). Trimming took 8 bases from V and 2 from J, leaving 8 bases between them. The CDR3 runs to 12 residues. The CDR3: CATQENTDTQYF. Written as DNA, the CDR3 is TGTGCCACCCAGGAAAACACAGATACGCAGTATTTT.

The V and J genes are TRBV11-2 and TRBJ1-4; perhaps TRBD1 as D (5 bases). Germline V gene lookup returns CDR1 SGHAT and CDR2 FQNNGV. CDR3 length equals 15 residues. Trimming left V 1 base short and J 8 bases short, with 14 bases between. CDR3 sequence (DNA): TGTGCCAGCAGCTTAGGCGGGGGTATGCAGGAAAAACTGTTTTTT. It is translated as CASSLGGGMQEKLFF.

The chain is built from TRBV5-4 and TRBJ2-1; the match to TRBD2 covers 16 bases. The CDR3 runs to 20 residues. Trimming removed 1 base from V and 4 bases from J; junction bases left unmatched: 11. Germline V gene data show CDR1 as SGHNT and CDR2 as YYREEE (reference sequence). The CDR3 nucleotides are TGTGCCAGCAGCTTGAAGGGACTAGCGGGGGGGATTTATCTTTACAATGAGCAGTTCTTC. Protein: CASSLKGLAGGIYLYNEQFF.

The J gene is TRBJ2-7, the V gene TRBV2; 7 nucleotides align to TRBD2. Germline CDR1 SNHLY, CDR2 FYNNEI. J gave up 3 bases and V 3 bases, and 5 bases lay outside the gene matches. The CDR3 covers 14 residues. CDR3 in DNA: TGTGCCAGCAGTGAGCTAGCGGCGGGCTACGAGCAGTACTTC. This sequence encodes CASSELAAGYEQYF.

This chain uses TRBV4-3 with TRBJ2-7, with 7 bases that match TRBD2. CDR1 and CDR2 (germline): LGHNA, YSLEER. The CDR3 is made up of 15 amino acids. V shed 3 bases and J 4 bases; nucleotides not matched to a gene: 9. The CDR3 spells CASSQASNGGYEQYF. CDR3 DNA: TGCGCCAGCAGCCAGGCGAGCAACGGGGGGTACGAGCAGTACTTC.

This clonotype appeared a few times. The rearrangement links TRBV6-6 to TRBJ1-5; no reliable D call. The CDR3 has 12 residues. The germline V gene has CDR1 MNHNY and CDR2 SVGAGI (reference sequence). V lost 6 bases to trimming and J lost 7 bases, with 10 bases between them. The CDR3 reads CASSTEGQPQHF. For the CDR3, the DNA is TGTGCCAGCAGCACCGAGGGCCAGCCCCAGCATTTT.

The chain combines TRBV5-4 with TRBJ2-5; 7 bases are shared with TRBD2. With 0 bases clipped from V and 9 bases from J, the junction kept 11 bases outside the gene matches. CDR1 SGHNT and CDR2 YYREEE come from the germline V gene (reference sequence). The CDR3 is made up of 15 amino acids. The CDR3: CASSLGTSLGESQYF. CDR3 nucleotides: TGTGCCAGCAGCTTGGGGACTAGTCTAGGCGAGTCCCAGTACTTC.

V usage is TRBV7-3 and J usage is TRBJ2-6; maybe TRBD1 (5 bases). The germline V gene has CDR1 SGHTA and CDR2 FQGTGA. The CDR3 length is 16 residues. V was cut by 3 bases and J by 0 bases, with 9 bases left in between. The DNA of the CDR3 is TGTGCCAGCAGCTTGACAGCAGGCTCTGGGGCCAACGTCCTGACTTTC. As protein: CASSLTAGSGANVLTF.

The V gene is TRBV27, the J gene TRBJ1-1; 7 bases align to TRBD1. V dropped 4 bases and J dropped 6; count of bases not matched to a gene: 11. CDR1 and CDR2 (germline): MNHEY, SMNVEV (reference sequence). This CDR3 comprises 15 residues. The CDR3 DNA follows: TGTGCCAGCAGTTACACAGGGGACGGGTTATCTGAAGCTTTCTTT. Translated: CASSYTGDGLSEAFF.

By proportion, this clonotype is hyperexpanded. The rearrangement links TRBV5-1 to TRBJ2-1, with 11 nucleotides matching TRBD2. Trimming cost V 0 bases and J 4 bases; bases outside gene matches: 6. CDR3 length equals 17 residues. Germline CDR1 reads SGHRS; CDR2 reads YFSETQ. The CDR3 loop reads CASSLAPLAGGYNEQFF. Here the CDR3 DNA reads TGCGCCAGCAGCTTGGCCCCCCTAGCGGGGGGTTACAATGAGCAGTTCTTC.

This sequence joins TRBV7-9 and TRBJ2-3; no firm D call. The CDR3 spans 14 residues. The germline V gene has CDR1 SEHNR and CDR2 FQNEAQ (reference sequence). V lost 4 bases and J 7 bases, leaving 15 bases between the germline ends. The CDR3 region is CASSSTDLFHTQYF. The CDR3 coding sequence is TGTGCCAGCAGCTCCACTGACCTCTTTCATACGCAGTATTTT.

This clonotype appeared a few times. This chain connects TRBV11-3 to TRBJ1-1; 7 nucleotides match TRBD1. Trimming at V came to 1 base and at J to 4 bases, leaving 3 bases not matched to a gene. This CDR3 contains 14 residues. From germline, CDR1 is SGHNT and CDR2 YENEEA. The CDR3 region is CASSLVAGGTEAFF. DNA of the CDR3: TGTGCCAGCAGCTTAGTGGCAGGGGGCACTGAAGCTTTCTTT.

The chain has TRBV4-1 and TRBJ2-7; a possible D gene is TRBD1 (6 bases). Trimming cost V 5 bases and J 1 base, with 15 bases left between them. CDR1 and CDR2 (germline): MGHRA, YSYEKL. This CDR3 is built from 15 residues. Here the CDR3 DNA reads TGCGCCAGCAGCAAGGCGACAGGACCGTCCTACGAGCAGTACTTC. Translated, it gives CASSKATGPSYEQYF.

The chain links TRBV7-3 to TRBJ2-1, with D unresolved. The CDR3 is made up of 12 amino acids. Between the trimmed V and J ends, which lost 3 bases and 10 bases, there was a span of 10 bases. Germline CDR1 reads SGHTA; CDR2 reads FQGTGA. The DNA of the CDR3 is TGTGCCAGCAGCTTCGATGTAGGGGAGCAGTTCTTC. Protein product: CASSFDVGEQFF.

The chain has TRBV7-2 and TRBJ2-1; TRBD2 might be the D (7 bases). CDR1 is SGHTA, CDR2 FQGNSA, per germline. Trimming cost V 3 bases and J 7 bases, with 13 bases left between them. The CDR3 has 14 amino acids. The CDR3 nucleotides read TGTGCCAGCAGCTTCGCGGGGGCGAGGAATGAGCAGTTCTTC. This gives the protein CASSFAGARNEQFF.

The CDR3 nucleotides are TGTGCCAGTAGGGTACTAGCGGCTAGCACAGATACGCAGTATTTT. This sequence encodes CASRVLAASTDTQYF. This chain joins TRBV19 and TRBJ2-3, with 8 bases that match TRBD2. Germline V gives CDR1 LNHDA, CDR2 SQIVND (reference sequence). The CDR3 is 15 amino acids. V lost 6 bases and J lost 0; bases outside the gene matches: 5. The whole variable domain, filled in from reference TRBV19 and TRBJ2-3, reads DGGITQSPKYLFRKEGQNVTLSCEQNLNHDAMYWYRQDPGQGLRLIYYSQIVNDFQKGDIAEGYSVSREKKESFPLTVTSAQKNPTAFYLCASRVLAASTDTQYFGPGTRLTVL.

This clonotype was seen repeatedly, ten times or more. The gene calls are TRBV20-1 and TRBJ2-1; TRBD2 aligns across 7 bases. Germline-derived CDR1 and CDR2 are DFQATT and SNEGSKA (reference sequence). Trimming took 5 bases from V and 6 from J; bases not matched to a gene: 16. This CDR3 contains 16 residues. CDR3: CSARPGAGRAFNEQFF. The DNA for the CDR3 is TGCAGTGCTCGACCCGGAGCGGGACGGGCGTTCAATGAGCAGTTCTTC.

This clonotype was observed a few times. The chain carries TRBV12-3 or TRBV12-4 and TRBJ1-5; no definite D call. The CDR3 consists of 13 residues. V was pared by 3 bases and J by 6 bases, with 9 bases between. DNA for the CDR3: TGTGCCAGCAGTTTGTGGGGTCCTCAGCCCCAGCATTTT. Translated, it gives CASSLWGPQPQHF.